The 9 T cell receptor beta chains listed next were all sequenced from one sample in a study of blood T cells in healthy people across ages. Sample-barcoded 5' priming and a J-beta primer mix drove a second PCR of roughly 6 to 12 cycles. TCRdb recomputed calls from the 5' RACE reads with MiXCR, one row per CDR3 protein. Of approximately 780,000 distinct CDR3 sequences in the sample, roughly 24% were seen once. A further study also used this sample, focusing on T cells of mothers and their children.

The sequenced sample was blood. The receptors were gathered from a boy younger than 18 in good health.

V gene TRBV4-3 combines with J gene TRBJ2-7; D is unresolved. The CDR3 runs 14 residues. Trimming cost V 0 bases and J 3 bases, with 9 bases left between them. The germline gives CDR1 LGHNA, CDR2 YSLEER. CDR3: CASSQDFGLYEQYF. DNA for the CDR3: TGCGCCAGCAGCCAAGATTTTGGCCTCTACGAGCAGTACTTC.

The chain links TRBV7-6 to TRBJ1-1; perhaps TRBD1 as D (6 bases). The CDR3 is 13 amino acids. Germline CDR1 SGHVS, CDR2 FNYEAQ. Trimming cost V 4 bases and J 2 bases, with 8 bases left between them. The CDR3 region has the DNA TGTGCCAGCAGCTACGGGACAAACACTGAAGCTTTCTTT. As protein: CASSYGTNTEAFF. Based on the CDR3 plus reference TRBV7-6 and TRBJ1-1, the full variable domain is GAGVSQSPRYKVTKRGQDVALRCDPISGHVSLYWYRQALGQGPEFLTYFNYEAQQDKSGLPNDRFSAERPEGSISTLTIQRTEQRDSAMYRCASSYGTNTEAFFGQGTRLTVV.

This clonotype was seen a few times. The CDR3 is CSVQIGTYEQYF. As DNA, the CDR3 is TGCAGCGTTCAGATCGGGACGTACGAGCAGTACTTC. The chain combines TRBV29-1 with TRBJ2-7; the D call may be TRBD1 or TRBD2 (5 bases each). The CDR3 length is 12 residues. CDR1 is SQVTM, CDR2 ANQGSEA, per germline. The ends were cut back, 5 bases at V and 4 bases at J, with 12 bases in the middle.

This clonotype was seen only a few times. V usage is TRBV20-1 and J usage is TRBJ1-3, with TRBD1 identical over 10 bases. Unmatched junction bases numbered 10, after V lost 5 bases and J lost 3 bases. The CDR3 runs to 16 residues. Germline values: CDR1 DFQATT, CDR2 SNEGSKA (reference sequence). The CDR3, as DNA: TGCAGTGCTCCTCAACGGGACAGGGGAGATGGAAACACCATATATTTT. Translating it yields CSAPQRDRGDGNTIYF.

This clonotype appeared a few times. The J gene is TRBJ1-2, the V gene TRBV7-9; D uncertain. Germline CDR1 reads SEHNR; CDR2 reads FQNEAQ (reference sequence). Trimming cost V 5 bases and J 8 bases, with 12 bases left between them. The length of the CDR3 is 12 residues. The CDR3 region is CASSGQVRGYTF. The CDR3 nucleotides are TGTGCCAGCAGCGGGCAGGTACGCGGCTACACCTTC.

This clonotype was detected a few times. The CDR3 reads CASSTSSGSVGETQYF. The DNA for the CDR3 is TGTGCCAGCAGTACAAGCTCAGGGAGCGTAGGAGAGACCCAGTACTTC. This chain uses TRBV2 with TRBJ2-5; D may match TRBD1 or TRBD2 (5 bases each). Trimming shortened V by 5 bases and J by 4 bases, and 20 bases separated the two germline ends. The CDR3 is 16 amino acids. Germline V lookup: CDR1 SNHLY, CDR2 FYNNEI.

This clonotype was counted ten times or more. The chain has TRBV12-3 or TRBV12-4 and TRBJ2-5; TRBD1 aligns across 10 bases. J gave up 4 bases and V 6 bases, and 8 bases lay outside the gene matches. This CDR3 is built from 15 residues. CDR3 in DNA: TGTGCCAGCAGCCCTCCTGACAGGGGGCGAGAGACCCAGTACTTC. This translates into CASSPPDRGRETQYF.

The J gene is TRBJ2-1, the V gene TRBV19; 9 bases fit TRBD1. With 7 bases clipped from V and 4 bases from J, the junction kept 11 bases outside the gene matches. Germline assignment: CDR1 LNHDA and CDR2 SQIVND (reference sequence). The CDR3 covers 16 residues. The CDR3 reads CASTHSPGQGYNEQFF. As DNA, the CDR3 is TGTGCCAGTACCCATAGCCCGGGACAGGGTTACAATGAGCAGTTCTTC. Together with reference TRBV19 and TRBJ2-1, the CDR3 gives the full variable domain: DGGITQSPKYLFRKEGQNVTLSCEQNLNHDAMYWYRQDPGQGLRLIYYSQIVNDFQKGDIAEGYSVSREKKESFPLTVTSAQKNPTAFYLCASTHSPGQGYNEQFFGPGTRLTVL.

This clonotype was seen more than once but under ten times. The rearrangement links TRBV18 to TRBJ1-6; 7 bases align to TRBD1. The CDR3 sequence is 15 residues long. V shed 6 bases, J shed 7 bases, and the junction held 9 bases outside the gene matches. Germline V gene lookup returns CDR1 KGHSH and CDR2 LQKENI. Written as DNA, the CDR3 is TGTGCCAGCTCGTCCCAGGGGGGCTCGAATTCACCCCTCCACTTT. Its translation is CASSSQGGSNSPLHF.